The sample holds one count of the clone carrying this T cell receptor beta chain. An end of the junction differs from the germline gene, which may be a read error. Generated by immunoSEQ multiplex PCR, the TCRdb table keeps only in-frame clones and is missing some. The sample contains 150,000 or so clones, more than 85% of which appear only once. These data come from a study of blood T cell repertoires in COVID-19. Participants came from about two dozen US areas, aged about 18 to 89 years. Clinical history as reported by participants underpinned cohort assignment. Germline-derived CDR1 and CDR2 are MNHEY and SVGAGI. CDR3 length equals 13 residues.

The sample taken for sequencing was PBMCs or T cells enriched from blood (not recorded which). The source of this sequence is a human donor with acute COVID-19. The donor label of this sample is uncertain. This sequence joins TRBV6-5 and TRBJ1-6, with D perhaps matching TRBD1 (5 bases). This CDR3 reads CASSLAERQPLIF. The CDR3 DNA reads as TGTGCCAGCAGTCTCGCGGAGCGACAGCCGCTGATATTT.